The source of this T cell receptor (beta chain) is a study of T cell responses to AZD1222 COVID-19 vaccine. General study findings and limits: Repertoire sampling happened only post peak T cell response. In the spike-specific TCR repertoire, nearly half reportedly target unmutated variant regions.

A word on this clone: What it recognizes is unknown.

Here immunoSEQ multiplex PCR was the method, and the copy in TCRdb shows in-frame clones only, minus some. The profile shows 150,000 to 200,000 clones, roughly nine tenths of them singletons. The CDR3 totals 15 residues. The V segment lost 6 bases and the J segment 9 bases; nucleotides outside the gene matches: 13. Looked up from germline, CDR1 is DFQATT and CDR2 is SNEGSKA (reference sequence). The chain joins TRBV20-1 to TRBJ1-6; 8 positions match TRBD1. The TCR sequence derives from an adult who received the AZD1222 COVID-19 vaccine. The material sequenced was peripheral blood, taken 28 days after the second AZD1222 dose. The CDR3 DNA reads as TGCAGTGCAAGTGAGACAGGGGTAGTTAGTTCACCCCTCCACTTT. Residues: CSASETGVVSSPLHF.